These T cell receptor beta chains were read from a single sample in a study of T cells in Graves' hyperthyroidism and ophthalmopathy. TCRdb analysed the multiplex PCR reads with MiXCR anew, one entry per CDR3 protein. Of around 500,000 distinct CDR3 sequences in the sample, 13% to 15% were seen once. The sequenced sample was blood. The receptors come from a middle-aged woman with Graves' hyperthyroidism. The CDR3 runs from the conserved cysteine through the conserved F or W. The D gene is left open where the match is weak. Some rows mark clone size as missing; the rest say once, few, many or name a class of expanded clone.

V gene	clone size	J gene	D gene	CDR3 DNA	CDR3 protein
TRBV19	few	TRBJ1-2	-	TGTGCCAGTAGTATAAGAGAAGGGAACGGCTACACCTTC	CASSIREGNGYTF
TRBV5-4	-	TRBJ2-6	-	TGTGCCAGCAGCTTGTTACAGGGAGGGACCAACGTCCTGACTTTC	CASSLLQGGTNVLTF
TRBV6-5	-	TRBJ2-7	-	TGTGCCAGCAGTCTACAGGGGACTTATATCAACGAGCAGTACTTC	CASSLQGTYINEQYF
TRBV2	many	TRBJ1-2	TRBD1	TGTGCCAGCACCACAGGGGGTGGCTACACCTTC	CASTTGGGYTF
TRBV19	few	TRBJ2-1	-	TGTGCCGCCGGGACAAACCTCTACAATGAGCAGTTCTTC	CAAGTNLYNEQFF
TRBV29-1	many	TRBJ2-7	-	TGCAGCGTTGAAGATTTCGGCTCCTACGAGCAGTACTTC	CSVEDFGSYEQYF
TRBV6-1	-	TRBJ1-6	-	TGTGCCAGCAGTGAAGCGGCAGGAGTTTATAATTCACCCCTCCACTTT	CASSEAAGVYNSPLHF
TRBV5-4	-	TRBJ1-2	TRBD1	TGTGCCAGCAGCATCGGGTTAGGACAGGGGGGCAACTATGGCTACACCTTC	CASSIGLGQGGNYGYTF
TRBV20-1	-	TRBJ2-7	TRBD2	TGCAGTGCTAGGCTGGGGACTAGCGGCCCCTACGAGCAGTACTTC	CSARLGTSGPYEQYF
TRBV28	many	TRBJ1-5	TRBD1	TGTGCCAGCAGCCCCCCGGGACAGGGGATCGGTCAGCCCCAGCATTTT	CASSPPGQGIGQPQHF
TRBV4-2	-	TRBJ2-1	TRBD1	TGTGCCAGCAGCCAAGAGGCAGGGGGCTTCTACAATGAGCAGTTCTTC	CASSQEAGGFYNEQFF
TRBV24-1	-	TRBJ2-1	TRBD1	TGTGCCACCAGTGATCGAAATACAGGGGCGTTGGATGAGCAGTTCTTC	CATSDRNTGALDEQFF
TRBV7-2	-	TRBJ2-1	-	TGTGCCAGCAGTTTTGGGGGGCTCTCCTACAATGAGCAGTTCTTC	CASSFGGLSYNEQFF
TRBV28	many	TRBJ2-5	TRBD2	TGTGCCAGCAGTGTCCTCTCGGGAGGGTTTGAGACCCAGTACTTC	CASSVLSGGFETQYF